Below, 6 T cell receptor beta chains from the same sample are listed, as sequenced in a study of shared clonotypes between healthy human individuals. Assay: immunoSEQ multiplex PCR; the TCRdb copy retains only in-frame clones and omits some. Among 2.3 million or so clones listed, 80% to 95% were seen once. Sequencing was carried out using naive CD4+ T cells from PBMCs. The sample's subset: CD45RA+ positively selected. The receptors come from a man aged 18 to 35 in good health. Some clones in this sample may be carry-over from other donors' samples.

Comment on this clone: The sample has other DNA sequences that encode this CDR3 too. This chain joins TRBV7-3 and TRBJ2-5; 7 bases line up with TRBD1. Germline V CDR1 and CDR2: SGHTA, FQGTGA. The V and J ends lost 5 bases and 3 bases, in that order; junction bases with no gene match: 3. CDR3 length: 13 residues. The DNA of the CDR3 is TGTGCCAGCAGCCGCGACAGGGAAGAGACCCAGTACTTC. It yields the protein CASSRDREETQYF.

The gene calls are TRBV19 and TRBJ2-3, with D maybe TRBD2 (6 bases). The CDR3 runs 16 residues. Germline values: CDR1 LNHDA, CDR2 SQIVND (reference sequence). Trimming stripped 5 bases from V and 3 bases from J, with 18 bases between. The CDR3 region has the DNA TGTGCCAGTAGTCCAGGGAGGCCCCTCGGGACAGATACGCAGTATTTT. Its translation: CASSPGRPLGTDTQYF. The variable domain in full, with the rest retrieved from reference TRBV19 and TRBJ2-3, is DGGITQSPKYLFRKEGQNVTLSCEQNLNHDAMYWYRQDPGQGLRLIYYSQIVNDFQKGDIAEGYSVSREKKESFPLTVTSAQKNPTAFYLCASSPGRPLGTDTQYFGPGTRLTVL.

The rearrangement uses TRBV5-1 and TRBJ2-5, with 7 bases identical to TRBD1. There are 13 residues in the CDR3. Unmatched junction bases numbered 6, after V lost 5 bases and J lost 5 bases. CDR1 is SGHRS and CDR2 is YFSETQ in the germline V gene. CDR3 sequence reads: CASRPTGLETQYF. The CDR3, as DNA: TGCGCCAGCAGGCCGACAGGGCTGGAGACCCAGTACTTC.

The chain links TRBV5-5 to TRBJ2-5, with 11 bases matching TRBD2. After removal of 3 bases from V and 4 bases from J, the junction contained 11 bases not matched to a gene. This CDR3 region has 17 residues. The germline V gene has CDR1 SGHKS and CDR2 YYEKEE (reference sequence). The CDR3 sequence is CASSYGRTSGLLETQYF. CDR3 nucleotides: TGTGCCAGCAGCTACGGGAGGACTAGCGGGTTATTAGAGACCCAGTACTTC.

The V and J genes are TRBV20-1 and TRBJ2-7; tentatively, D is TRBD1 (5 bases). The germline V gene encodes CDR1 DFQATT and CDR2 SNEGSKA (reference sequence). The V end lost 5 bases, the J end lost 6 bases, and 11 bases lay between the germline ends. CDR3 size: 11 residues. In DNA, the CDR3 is TGCAGTGCTCCGGCCAGGGCCGAGCAGTACTTC. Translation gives CSAPARAEQYF.

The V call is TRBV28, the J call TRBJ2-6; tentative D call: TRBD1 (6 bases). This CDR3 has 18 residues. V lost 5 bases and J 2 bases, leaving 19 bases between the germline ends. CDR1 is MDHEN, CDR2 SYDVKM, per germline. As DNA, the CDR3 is TGTGCCAGCAGTCAAACCGGGACATGGGGCCCTGGGGCCAACGTCCTGACTTTC. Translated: CASSQTGTWGPGANVLTF.